Presented here are 27 T cell receptor beta chains from one specimen sequenced in a study of T cells in Graves' hyperthyroidism and ophthalmopathy. Template material for amplifying TCR beta CDR3 regions consisted of RNA transcripts. TCR CDR3 underwent first-round RT-PCR with the HTBI primer set. TCRdb ran MiXCR on the multiplex PCR reads and lists one entry per CDR3 protein. The sample carries 800,000 or so distinct CDR3 sequences, over 35% recorded once. The sample consisted of blood. These TCRs come from a man between 18 and 29 years old with Graves' hyperthyroidism.

This clonotype showed up many times. The CDR3 DNA reads TGTGCCAGCAGGCAGGGGGCGGGAGGCTACACCTTC. Protein product: CASRQGAGGYTF. The chain combines TRBV25-1 with TRBJ1-2; TRBD1 aligns across 8 bases. The length of the CDR3 is 12 residues. Germline V gene lookup returns CDR1 MGHDK and CDR2 SYGVNS. With 6 bases clipped from V and 8 bases from J, the junction kept 5 bases outside the gene matches.

The gene calls are TRBV20-1 and TRBJ2-7; D is perhaps TRBD1 (5 bases). The ends were cut back, 2 bases at V and 7 bases at J, with 15 bases in the middle. CDR1 is DFQATT and CDR2 is SNEGSKA in the germline V gene (reference sequence). This CDR3 is built from 13 residues. This chain's CDR3 is CSARQGGAEEQYF. CDR3 nucleotide sequence: TGCAGTGCTAGACAGGGTGGGGCGGAAGAGCAGTACTTC.

J is TRBJ2-7 and V is TRBV29-1, with 7 nucleotides matching TRBD1. The J segment lost 6 bases and the V segment lost 5 bases, leaving 4 bases of the junction unmatched. CDR1 is SQVTM, CDR2 ANQGSEA, per germline. The CDR3 totals 11 residues. CDR3 in DNA: TGCAGCGTTTCAAGGGGGCTCGAGCAGTACTTC. Translated, it gives CSVSRGLEQYF.

The table lists this clonotype with many counts. The rearrangement joins TRBV12-3 or TRBV12-4 to TRBJ1-1; 8 bases are a match to TRBD1. The CDR3 consists of 12 residues. V lost 6 bases and J lost 4; bases outside the gene matches: 1. In DNA, the CDR3 is TGTGCCAGCAGCACAGGGGGCACTGAAGCTTTCTTT. Residues: CASSTGGTEAFF.

This clonotype came up once. This chain joins TRBV20-1 and TRBJ2-2; no firm D call. Per germline, CDR1 DFQATT and CDR2 SNEGSKA (reference sequence). Trimming took 1 base from V and 6 from J, leaving 3 bases between them. The CDR3 covers 11 residues. CDR3 amino acids: CSARVSGELFF. CDR3 DNA sequence: TGCAGTGCTAGAGTGTCCGGGGAGCTGTTTTTT.

This clonotype was counted only a few times. Given a much more abundant clone one base away, this may be a read error. The CDR3 DNA reads as TGTGCCGGCAGTGACGGGAGAGGGCTGAATTCACCCCTCCACTTT. Protein product: CAGSDGRGLNSPLHF. J is TRBJ1-6 and V is TRBV2; D not certain. Germline V lookup: CDR1 SNHLY, CDR2 FYNNEI. The CDR3 extends over 15 amino acids.

As to this clonotype: Mismatch with germline at one junction end may stem from a read error. V gene TRBV7-3 combines with J gene TRBJ2-2; no reliable D call. In germline, CDR1 is SGHTA, CDR2 FQGTGA. The CDR3 contains 15 residues. In DNA form, the CDR3 reads TGCGCCAGCAGCTTCCGGAACCGGAACACCGGGGAGCTGTTTTTT. Translated, it gives CASSFRNRNTGELFF.

In this sample, this clonotype turned up many times. The V call is TRBV25-1, the J call TRBJ1-4; no definite D call. V was shortened by 7 bases and J by 3 bases, with 12 bases between the two germline ends. CDR1 and CDR2 (germline): MGHDK, SYGVNS. CDR3 size: 14 residues. The CDR3 nucleotides are TGTGCCAGCACCTCGGACCCCTCTAATGAAAAACTGTTTTTT. Protein product: CASTSDPSNEKLFF.

The rearrangement uses TRBV10-3 and TRBJ1-6, with D perhaps TRBD1 (6 bases). The germline V gene encodes CDR1 ENHRY and CDR2 SYGVKD. The germline V and J ends were trimmed by 5 bases and 2 bases, with 16 bases remaining between them. This CDR3 contains 17 residues. CDR3 coding DNA: TGTGCCATCAGTCGCGGACAGTTAGGCCCCTATAATTCACCCCTCCACTTT. Encoded protein: CAISRGQLGPYNSPLHF.

This clonotype showed up just a few times. V and J are TRBV10-3 and TRBJ2-7, with 11 bases lining up with TRBD2. The CDR3 contains 15 residues. V lost 6 bases to trimming and J lost 2 bases; unmatched junction nucleotides: 6. CDR1 is ENHRY, CDR2 SYGVKD, per germline. The CDR3: CAIRELAGEPYEQYF. In nucleotides, the CDR3 is TGTGCCATCAGAGAACTAGCGGGGGAGCCCTACGAGCAGTACTTC.

Ten or more counts support this clonotype. V usage is TRBV29-1 and J usage is TRBJ1-1; D not resolved. The CDR3 contains 12 residues. Between the trimmed V and J ends, which lost 2 bases and 1 base, there was a span of 5 bases. The germline CDR1 and CDR2 sequences are SQVTM and ANQGSEA. CDR3 sequence (DNA): TGCAGCGTTGAAAGGGAGAACACTGAAGCTTTCTTT. As protein: CSVERENTEAFF.

At least ten counts were recorded for this clonotype. This CDR3 reads CASSSNRGNYGYTF. The CDR3, as DNA: TGTGCCAGCAGCTCTAACCGGGGTAACTATGGCTACACCTTC. V and J are TRBV7-9 and TRBJ1-2, with no clear D. Germline V lookup: CDR1 SEHNR, CDR2 FQNEAQ (reference sequence). Deletions cut 4 bases from V and 1 base from J, with 10 bases between. CDR3 length equals 14 residues.

Only a few counts were recorded for this clonotype. The rearrangement links TRBV6-1 to TRBJ1-5, with a tentative D call TRBD1 (5 bases). The CDR3 totals 16 residues. Trimming removed 0 bases at V and 0 bases at J, with 9 bases between. Looked up from germline, CDR1 is MNHNS and CDR2 is SASEGT. DNA for the CDR3: TGTGCCAGCAGTGAAGCGACAGCCCATAGCAATCAGCCCCAGCATTTT. Protein sequence: CASSEATAHSNQPQHF.

This clonotype was seen repeatedly, ten times or more. The chain links TRBV10-3 to TRBJ1-1, with D possibly TRBD1 on 5 matching bases. The germline V gene has CDR1 ENHRY and CDR2 SYGVKD. CDR3 size: 13 residues. Trimming left V 6 bases short and J 0 bases short, with 8 bases between. CDR3 DNA: TGTGCCATCAGACAGGCCATGAACACTGAAGCTTTCTTT. The encoded protein is CAIRQAMNTEAFF.

In this sample, this clonotype turned up a few times. The V gene is TRBV7-6, the J gene TRBJ2-2, with 7 bases matching TRBD2. J lost 7 bases, V lost 1 base, and 6 bases had no gene match. The germline CDR1 and CDR2 sequences are SGHVS and FNYEAQ. The length of the CDR3 is 15 residues. In nucleotides, the CDR3 is TGTGCCAGCAGCTTAGGCCGCGGGGGAATCGGGGAGCTGTTTTTT. As protein: CASSLGRGGIGELFF.

At least ten counts were recorded for this clonotype. V gene TRBV9 combines with J gene TRBJ2-7; 10 bases map to TRBD2. This CDR3 has 15 amino acids. Trimming at V came to 0 bases and at J to 3 bases, leaving 3 bases not matched to a gene. Germline V gene data show CDR1 as SGDLS and CDR2 as YYNGEE. In DNA form, the CDR3 reads TGTGCCAGCAGCGTAGGTGGACTAGCGGACTACGAGCAGTACTTC. Protein: CASSVGGLADYEQYF.

A few counts support this clonotype. This sequence joins TRBV9 and TRBJ1-1; 11 bases agree with TRBD1. Germline V gene lookup returns CDR1 SGDLS and CDR2 YYNGEE. The CDR3 totals 16 residues. The trim removed 4 bases at V and 4 bases at J, leaving 9 bases unmatched. CDR3 in amino acids: CASSLGTGGWITEAFF. CDR3 bases: TGTGCCAGCAGCCTCGGGACAGGGGGATGGATCACTGAAGCTTTCTTT.

The chain carries TRBV2 and TRBJ2-2; D is uncertain. Germline-derived CDR1 and CDR2 are SNHLY and FYNNEI. CDR3 length: 16 amino acids. Between the trimmed V and J ends, which lost 1 base and 0 bases, there was a span of 9 bases. The CDR3 DNA follows: TGTGCCAGCAGTGAAGGTATAGCAACGAACACCGGGGAGCTGTTTTTT. Translating it yields CASSEGIATNTGELFF.

The chain couples TRBV9 to TRBJ1-4, with D unresolved. The CDR3 length is 12 residues. Germline CDR1 is SGDLS and CDR2 is YYNGEE. V dropped 4 bases and J dropped 7 bases, with 8 bases sitting between them. In DNA form, the CDR3 reads TGTGCCAGCAGCCCCTCCCCTGAAAAACTGTTTTTT. It encodes CASSPSPEKLFF.

The rearrangement links TRBV7-2 to TRBJ1-1; no definite D call. The CDR3 is 16 residues long. The V gene's germline CDR1 is SGHTA and CDR2 FQGNSA. The V and J ends lost 5 bases and 1 base respectively, with 17 bases between them. CDR3 protein: CASSRQAGVPNTEAFF. The DNA of the CDR3 is TGTGCCAGCAGCCGCCAGGCAGGCGTTCCGAACACTGAAGCTTTCTTT.

This clonotype was recorded once. Since no conserved phenylalanine or tryptophan closes the CDR3, a read error is the likely cause. The chain uses TRBV7-3 and TRBJ2-5, with 7 nucleotides matching TRBD2. From germline, CDR1 is SGHTA and CDR2 FQGTGA. V was pared by 5 bases and J by 2 bases, with 11 bases of the junction left unmatched. CDR3 size: 16 residues. The CDR3 reads CASSPGEGGIQETQYS. The CDR3 DNA reads TGTGCCAGCAGCCCGGGGGAGGGAGGCATTCAAGAGACCCAGTACTCC.

This clonotype was picked up many times. CDR3: CAISRSGQIYEQYF. DNA of the CDR3: TGTGCCATCAGTAGGTCTGGACAGATCTACGAGCAGTACTTC. V is TRBV10-3 and J is TRBJ2-7; possible D gene TRBD1, 6 bases. The CDR3 contains 14 residues. Germline V CDR1 and CDR2: ENHRY, SYGVKD. The V and J ends lost 5 bases and 3 bases respectively, with 14 bases between them.

The V gene is TRBV10-3, the J gene TRBJ1-4, with D perhaps TRBD1 (6 bases). Germline CDR1 and CDR2: ENHRY and SYGVKD. V dropped 11 bases and J dropped 4 bases, with 11 bases sitting between them. This CDR3 has 12 residues. The chain's CDR3 is CAVRQDNEKLFF. The DNA of the CDR3 is TGTGCCGTCCGACAGGATAATGAAAAACTGTTTTTT.

This clonotype was seen only a few times. The rearrangement links TRBV20-1 to TRBJ2-2; D not certain. This CDR3 is built from 13 residues. V shed 3 bases and J shed 2 bases, with 7 bases lying between them. Germline CDR1 reads DFQATT; CDR2 reads SNEGSKA (reference sequence). CDR3 in DNA: TGCAGTGCTAGCCCCACCAACACCGGGGAGCTGTTTTTT. Translated, it gives CSASPTNTGELFF.

J is TRBJ2-7 and V is TRBV28; D gene unclear. The CDR3 is 14 amino acids. V was shortened by 6 bases and J by 0 bases, with 12 bases between the two germline ends. CDR1 is MDHEN and CDR2 is SYDVKM in the germline V gene. This CDR3 is CASSPRAYSYEQYF. The CDR3 DNA reads TGTGCCAGCAGCCCACGCGCTTACTCCTACGAGCAGTACTTC.

This sequence joins TRBV2 and TRBJ2-7; D is perhaps TRBD1 or TRBD2 (6 bases each). CDR1 and CDR2 from the germline V gene are SNHLY and FYNNEI. Trimming left V 7 bases short and J 0 bases short, with 22 bases between. This CDR3 is 17 amino acids long. The chain's CDR3 is CASNTLATGASSYEQYF. CDR3 coding DNA: TGTGCCAGCAATACTTTAGCTACGGGGGCCAGCTCCTACGAGCAGTACTTC.

The chain recombines TRBV15 with TRBJ2-2; 13 nucleotides agree with TRBD2. Per germline, CDR1 LNHNV and CDR2 YYDKDF (reference sequence). This CDR3 comprises 15 residues. V was clipped by 3 bases and J by 8 bases; unmatched bases: 3. The CDR3 reads CATSSLGLAGGELFF. The CDR3 nucleotides are TGTGCCACCAGCAGCCTGGGACTAGCGGGAGGGGAGCTGTTTTTT.